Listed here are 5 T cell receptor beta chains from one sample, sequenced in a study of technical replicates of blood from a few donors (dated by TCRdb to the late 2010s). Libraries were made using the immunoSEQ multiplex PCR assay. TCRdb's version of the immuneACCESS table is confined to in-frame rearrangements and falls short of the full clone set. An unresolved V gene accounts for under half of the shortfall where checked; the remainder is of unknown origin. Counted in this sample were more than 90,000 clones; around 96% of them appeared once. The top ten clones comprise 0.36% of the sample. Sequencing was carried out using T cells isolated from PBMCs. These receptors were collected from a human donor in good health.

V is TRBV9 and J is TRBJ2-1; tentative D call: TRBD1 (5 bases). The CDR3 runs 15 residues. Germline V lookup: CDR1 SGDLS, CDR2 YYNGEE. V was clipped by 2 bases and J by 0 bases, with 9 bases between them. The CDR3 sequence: CASSVLDNSYNEQFF. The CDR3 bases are TGTGCCAGCAGCGTTCTGGACAACTCCTACAATGAGCAGTTCTTC.

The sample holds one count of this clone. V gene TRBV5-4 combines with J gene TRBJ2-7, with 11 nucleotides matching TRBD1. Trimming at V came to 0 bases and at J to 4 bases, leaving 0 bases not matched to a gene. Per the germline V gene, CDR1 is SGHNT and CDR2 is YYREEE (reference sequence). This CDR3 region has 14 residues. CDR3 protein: CASSLGDRGYEQYF. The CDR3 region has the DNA TGTGCCAGCAGCTTGGGGGACAGGGGGTACGAGCAGTACTTC. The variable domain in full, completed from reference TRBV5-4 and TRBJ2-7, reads ETGVTQSPTHLIKTRGQQVTLRCSSQSGHNTVSWYQQALGQGPQFIFQYYREEENGRGNFPPRFSGLQFPNYSSELNVNALELDDSALYLCASSLGDRGYEQYFGPGTRLTVT.

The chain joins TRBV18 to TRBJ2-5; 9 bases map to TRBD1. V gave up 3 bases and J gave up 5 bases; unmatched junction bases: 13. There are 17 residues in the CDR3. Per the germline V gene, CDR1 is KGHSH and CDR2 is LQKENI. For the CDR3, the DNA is TGTGCCAGCTCACCTGATTCCGGGACAGGGTCGTGGGAGACCCAGTACTTC. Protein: CASSPDSGTGSWETQYF.

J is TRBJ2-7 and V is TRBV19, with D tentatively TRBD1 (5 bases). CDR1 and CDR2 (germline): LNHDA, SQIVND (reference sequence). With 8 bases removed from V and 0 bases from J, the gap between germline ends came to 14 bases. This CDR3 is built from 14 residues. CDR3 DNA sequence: TGTGCCAGTGAGACGTGGACACCCTCCTACGAGCAGTACTTC. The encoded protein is CASETWTPSYEQYF.

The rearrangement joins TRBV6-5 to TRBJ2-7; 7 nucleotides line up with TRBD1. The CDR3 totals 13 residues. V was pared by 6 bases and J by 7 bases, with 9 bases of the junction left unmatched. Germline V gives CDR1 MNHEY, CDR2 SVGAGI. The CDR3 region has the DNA TGTGCCAGCAGCCTTGGGACAGAGGTTGAGCAGTACTTC. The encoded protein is CASSLGTEVEQYF.